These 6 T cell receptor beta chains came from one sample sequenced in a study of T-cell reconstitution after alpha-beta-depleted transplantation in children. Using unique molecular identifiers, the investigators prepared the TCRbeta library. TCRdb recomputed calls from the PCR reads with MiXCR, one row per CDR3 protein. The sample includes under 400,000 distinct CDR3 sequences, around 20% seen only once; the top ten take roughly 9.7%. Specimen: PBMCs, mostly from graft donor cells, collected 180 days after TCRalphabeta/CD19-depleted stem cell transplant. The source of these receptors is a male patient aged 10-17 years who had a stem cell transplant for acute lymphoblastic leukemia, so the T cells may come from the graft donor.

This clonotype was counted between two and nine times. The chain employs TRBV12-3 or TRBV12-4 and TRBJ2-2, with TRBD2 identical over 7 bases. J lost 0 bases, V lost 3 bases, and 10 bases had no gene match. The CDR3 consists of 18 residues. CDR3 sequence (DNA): TGTGCCAGCAGTTTTAGGGCCCCACTAGCGCCGAACACCGGGGAGCTGTTTTTT. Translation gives CASSFRAPLAPNTGELFF.

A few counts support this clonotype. CDR3 in DNA: TGTGCCACCAGCAGCCCCGTTCTAGCGGGAGGCCATTTTAGCACAGATACGCAGTATTTT. Encoded protein: CATSSPVLAGGHFSTDTQYF. V gene TRBV15 combines with J gene TRBJ2-3; TRBD2 agrees at 11 bases. Looked up from germline, CDR1 is LNHNV and CDR2 is YYDKDF (reference sequence). This CDR3 region has 20 residues. Losses at the gene ends were 3 bases for V and 0 bases for J; bases not matched to a gene: 14.

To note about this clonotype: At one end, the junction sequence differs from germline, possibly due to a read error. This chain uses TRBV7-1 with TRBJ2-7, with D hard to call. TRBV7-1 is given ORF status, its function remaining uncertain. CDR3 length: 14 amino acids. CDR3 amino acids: CARSSGLLCYEQYF. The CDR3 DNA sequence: TGTGCCAGGAGCTCTGGGCTCCTGTGCTACGAGCAGTACTTC.

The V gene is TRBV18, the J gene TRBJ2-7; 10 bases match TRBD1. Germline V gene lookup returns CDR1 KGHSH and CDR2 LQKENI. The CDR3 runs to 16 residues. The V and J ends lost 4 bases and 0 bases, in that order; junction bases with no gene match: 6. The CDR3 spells CASSRRDRGSSYEQYF. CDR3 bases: TGTGCCAGCTCACGCCGGGACAGGGGAAGCTCCTACGAGCAGTACTTC.

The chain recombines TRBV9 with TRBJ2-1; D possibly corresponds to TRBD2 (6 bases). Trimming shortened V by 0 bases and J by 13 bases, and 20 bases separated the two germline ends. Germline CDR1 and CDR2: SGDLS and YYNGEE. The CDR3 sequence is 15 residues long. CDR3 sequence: CASSVDGTYSNSQFF. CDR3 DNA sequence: TGTGCCAGCAGCGTAGACGGGACTTACTCTAACAGTCAGTTCTTC.

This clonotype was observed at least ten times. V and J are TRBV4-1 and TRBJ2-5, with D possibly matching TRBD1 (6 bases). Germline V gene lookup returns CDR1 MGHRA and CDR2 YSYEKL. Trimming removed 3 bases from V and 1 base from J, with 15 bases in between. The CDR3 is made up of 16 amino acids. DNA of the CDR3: TGCGCCAGCAGCCAGCAGACCGACAGGACCCAAGAGACCCAGTACTTC. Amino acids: CASSQQTDRTQETQYF.